Listed here are 7 T cell receptor beta chains from one sample, sequenced in a study of T cells in Graves' hyperthyroidism and ophthalmopathy (dated by TCRdb to the late 2010s). The method behind the library was multiplex PCR. Sequenced using an Illumina HiSeq 2000. Amplification of TCR beta CDR3 regions was carried out from RNA transcripts. For the first round of RT-PCR on the TCR CDR3, the HTBI primer set was used together with the Qiagen OneStep RT-PCR kit. TCRdb reworked the public reads: Q25 trimming with fastp, MiXCR clone assembly, productive beta chains retained. Each CDR3 protein appears once, grouped with its most common genes and DNA. In all, the sample holds under 250,000 distinct CDR3 sequences, and about 24% of those were seen once. Roughly 35% of the sample is in the top ten clones. The specimen sequenced was blood. The source is a woman aged 40 to 50 with Graves' ophthalmopathy.

This clonotype showed up many times. This sequence joins TRBV6-5 and TRBJ2-7; D may be TRBD1 or TRBD2 (5 bases each). The CDR3 length is 16 residues. The germline V and J ends were trimmed by 7 bases and 4 bases, with 23 bases remaining between them. In germline, CDR1 is MNHEY, CDR2 SVGAGI. CDR3 nucleotide sequence: TGTGCCAGCACCCGGGACCCCCGGAATCCGCGGTACGAGCAGTACTTC. Translation: CASTRDPRNPRYEQYF.

This clonotype was detected a few times. The genes are TRBV3-1 and TRBJ2-2; D is unresolved. Trimming cost V 3 bases and J 1 base, with 6 bases left between them. There are 14 residues in the CDR3. Germline CDR1 and CDR2: LGHDT and YNNKEL (reference sequence). The CDR3 sequence is CASSQSWNTGELFF. In nucleotides, the CDR3 is TGTGCCAGCAGCCAGTCATGGAACACCGGGGAGCTGTTTTTT.

This clonotype was seen many times. The CDR3 DNA is TGCAGTGCTAGGTACGGGGCTAGCAATCAGCCCCAGCATTTT. Translation: CSARYGASNQPQHF. The genes are TRBV20-1 and TRBJ1-5; D possibly corresponds to TRBD1 (5 bases). The CDR3 is made up of 14 amino acids. CDR1 and CDR2 (germline): DFQATT, SNEGSKA (reference sequence). V gave up 3 bases and J gave up 0 bases, with 9 bases separating them.

In its sample, this clonotype was seen many times. This chain connects TRBV6-5 to TRBJ1-2; D gene ambiguous. CDR1 and CDR2 from the germline V gene are MNHEY and SVGAGI. The V gene lost 2 bases and the J gene lost 3 bases, with 7 bases spanning the gap. The CDR3 covers 13 residues. CDR3 sequence: CASSYAPDYGYTF. For the CDR3, the DNA is TGTGCCAGCAGTTACGCTCCAGACTATGGCTACACCTTC.

Many counts were recorded for this clonotype. V is TRBV6-1 and J is TRBJ2-5, with D perhaps TRBD1 (6 bases). V was shortened by 3 bases and J by 2 bases, with 10 bases between the two germline ends. Germline CDR1 MNHNS, CDR2 SASEGT. The CDR3 consists of 14 residues. The CDR3 loop reads CASSDRTEQETQYF. The CDR3 DNA follows: TGTGCCAGCAGTGACAGGACAGAACAAGAGACCCAGTACTTC.

This clonotype was picked up many times. The chain is built from TRBV12-3 or TRBV12-4 and TRBJ1-6; 7 bases fit TRBD1. J gave up 6 bases and V 6 bases, and 11 bases lay outside the gene matches. The CDR3 has 16 residues. The CDR3 sequence is CASSHHMTGPNSPLHF. The CDR3 nucleotides are TGTGCCAGCAGCCACCATATGACAGGGCCTAATTCACCCCTCCACTTT.

This clonotype was seen at least ten times. The chain recombines TRBV19 with TRBJ2-5; D unresolved. This CDR3 is built from 15 residues. The germline V gene encodes CDR1 LNHDA and CDR2 SQIVND (reference sequence). V lost 5 bases, J lost 1 base, and 14 bases lay in between. The CDR3: CASSSRVELQETQYF. The CDR3 DNA follows: TGTGCCAGTAGTTCTCGTGTCGAGCTCCAAGAGACCCAGTACTTC.